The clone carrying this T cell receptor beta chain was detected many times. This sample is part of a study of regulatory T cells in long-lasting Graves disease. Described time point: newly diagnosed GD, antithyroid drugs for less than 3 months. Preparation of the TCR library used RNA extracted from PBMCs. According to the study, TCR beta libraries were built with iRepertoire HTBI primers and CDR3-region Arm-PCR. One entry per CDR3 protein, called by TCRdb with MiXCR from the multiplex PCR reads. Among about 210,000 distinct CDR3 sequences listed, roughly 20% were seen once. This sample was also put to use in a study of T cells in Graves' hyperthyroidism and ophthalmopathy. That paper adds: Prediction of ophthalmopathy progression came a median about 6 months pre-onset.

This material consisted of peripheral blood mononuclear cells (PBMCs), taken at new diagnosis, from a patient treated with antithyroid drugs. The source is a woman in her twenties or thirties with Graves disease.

CDR3 residues: CASSIRTSGNTIYF. In nucleotides, the CDR3 is TGTGCCAGTAGTATAAGGACCTCTGGAAACACCATATATTTT. This chain uses TRBV19 with TRBJ1-3, with D uncertain. V lost 2 bases, J lost 0 bases, and 5 bases lay in between. Germline V gene lookup returns CDR1 LNHDA and CDR2 SQIVND (reference sequence). The CDR3 has 14 residues.